This T cell receptor beta chain was captured by sequencing in a study of T cell repertoires in cytomegalovirus infection (dated by TCRdb to 2018 to 2020). Background for the entire study: Recently identified HLA-C-restricted CMV epitopes, whose presentation resists viral immunomodulation, were targeted by peptide stimulations together with well-studied HLA-B-restricted epitopes. Because public TCR beta signatures pointed to carriage of CMV infection together with the matching HLA type, the HLA type of each donor mattered for the analysis. Study-wide conclusions, independent of this receptor: In the ex vivo response, HLA-C-restricted CMV-specific TCR beta clonotypes were dominant, and in two of eight donors the single most frequent clonotype came from this HLA-C-restricted group. In both this cohort and an independent cohort of 352 donors, the cumulative frequency of public TCR beta family members distinguished carriers of CMV infection plus the relevant HLA type.

The treatment or condition tag for this specimen amounts to: in vitro stimulation with specific CMV peptide epitopes to enrich CMV-specific T cells. Comments on this clonotype: The antigen it recognizes is unknown. No base quality values were provided; no much bigger clone lies one nucleotide off.

Sequencing took place on an Illumina HiSeq 1500. TCRdb handled the public reads itself, with Q25 trimming in fastp and clone calling in MiXCR, and kept productive beta chains. Identical CDR3 proteins give one entry, which carries the most common genes and DNA. In this sample the table shows around 540,000 distinct CDR3 sequences, around 35% of which occur a single time. 17% of the sample is in the top ten clones. CDR1 LNHNV and CDR2 YYDKDF are derived from the germline V gene (reference sequence). V gives up 5 bases and J gives up 4 bases, and the segment between their germline ends measures 18 bases. The CDR3 covers 16 residues, taking in both the cysteine and the phenylalanine. The DNA shown is the 48-base CDR3, in frame from base 1.

The specimen was cultured PBMCs, collected from culture after CMV antigen stimulation. This TCR was recovered from a human donor in good health (CMV status not recorded). Some clones in this sample may be carry-over from other donors' samples. The sequence is built from TRBV15 and TRBJ1-3; the D gene is perhaps TRBD1, on 5 matching bases. The DNA sequence reads TGTGCCACCAGCCCCACCGGTCGGGGGAGCGGAAACACCATATATTTT. Its translation is CATSPTGRGSGNTIYF. Here the CDR3 is joined to the reference TRBV15 and TRBJ1-3 genes, and the full variable domain is: DAMVIQNPRYQVTQFGKPVTLSCSQTLNHNVMYWYQQKSSQAPKLLFHYYDKDFNNEADTPDNFQSRRPNTSFCFLDIRSPGLGDTAMYLCATSPTGRGSGNTIYFGEGSWLTVV.